Listed here are 26 T cell receptor beta chains from one sample, sequenced in a study of cytomegalovirus exposure and HLA in healthy donors. PCR employed 60 Vbeta and 13 Jbeta primers. This table comes from immunoSEQ multiplex PCR, and its TCRdb copy is limited to in-frame clones, with some not included. The sample carries 90,000 to 150,000 clones, around 70% recorded once. Sequenced material: PBMCs. Receptors were obtained from a woman between 40 and 50 years old in good health and CMV-seropositive.

This clone was observed a handful of times. The CDR3 loop reads CASSHRPGVGTEAFF. The CDR3 DNA reads TGCGCCAGCAGCCACCGACCAGGGGTAGGCACTGAAGCTTTCTTT. The chain recombines TRBV4-3 with TRBJ1-1, with a weak D call TRBD1 (6 bases). Between the trimmed V and J ends, which lost 3 bases and 4 bases, there was a span of 15 bases. Germline values: CDR1 LGHNA, CDR2 YSLEER. The CDR3 extends over 15 amino acids.

CDR3 nucleotides: TGTGCCAGCACCCAGACTAGCGGGGAGGTTGAGACCCAGTACTTC. Amino acid sequence: CASTQTSGEVETQYF. The chain has TRBV2 and TRBJ2-5, with TRBD2 matching over 11 bases. V was pared by 7 bases and J by 5 bases, with 9 bases of the junction left unmatched. The CDR3 is 15 amino acids. The germline V gene has CDR1 SNHLY and CDR2 FYNNEI.

The chain couples TRBV29-1 to TRBJ1-1; D gene uncertain. The germline gives CDR1 SQVTM, CDR2 ANQGSEA. V lost 5 bases and J lost 0, with 10 bases in between. This CDR3 has 13 residues. The DNA of the CDR3 is TGCAGCGTTTCCGTCAGCGTGAACACTGAAGCTTTCTTT. This encodes CSVSVSVNTEAFF.

This rearrangement joins TRBV7-9 to TRBJ1-2; D is ambiguous. The germline V gene encodes CDR1 SEHNR and CDR2 FQNEAQ (reference sequence). V shed 1 base and J shed 7 bases, with 13 bases lying between them. The CDR3 runs to 14 residues. Written as DNA, the CDR3 is TGTGCCAGCAGCTTAGTCAGCGGGGATGGTGGCTACACCTTC. Translation gives CASSLVSGDGGYTF.

The rearrangement joins TRBV11-2 to TRBJ1-2; D ambiguous. Between the trimmed V and J ends, which lost 1 base and 3 bases, there was a span of 9 bases. The CDR3 is 14 amino acids. CDR1 is SGHAT, CDR2 FQNNGV, per germline. The CDR3, as DNA: TGTGCCAGCAGCTTAGTAGAGGGTCACTATGGCTACACCTTC. It translates to CASSLVEGHYGYTF.

This chain uses TRBV25-1 with TRBJ1-2; no firm D call. This CDR3 has 11 residues. CDR1 MGHDK and CDR2 SYGVNS come from the germline V gene. Trimming pared 7 bases from V and 8 bases from J, leaving 11 bases between. CDR3 nucleotide sequence: TGTGCCAGCACAGGAATTCAGGGCTACACCTTC. Protein product: CASTGIQGYTF.

As for this clone: The conserved phenylalanine or tryptophan is not found at the CDR3 terminus, so this likely reflects a read error. The gene calls are TRBV7-2 and TRBJ1-5; D is undetermined. The CDR3 is 15 amino acids. Germline V lookup: CDR1 SGHTA, CDR2 FQGNSA. V dropped 1 base and J dropped 3 bases, with 10 bases sitting between them. The CDR3 bases are TGTGCCAGCAGCTTAGGAGGAAGGGACAATCAGCCCCAGCATGTT. It specifies CASSLGGRDNQPQHV.

This clone came up a few times. The rearrangement uses TRBV6-5 and TRBJ2-5; 8 bases line up with TRBD1. Trimming removed 6 bases from V and 4 bases from J; junction bases left unmatched: 10. CDR3 size: 15 residues. From germline, CDR1 is MNHEY and CDR2 SVGAGI. This CDR3 is CASSARQGRLETQYF. CDR3 bases: TGTGCCAGCAGCGCGAGACAGGGGCGTCTAGAGACCCAGTACTTC.

This clone was seen ten or more times. The chain carries TRBV29-1 and TRBJ1-1; D may be TRBD1 (5 bases). V was shortened by 4 bases and J by 1 base, with 16 bases between the two germline ends. The germline gives CDR1 SQVTM, CDR2 ANQGSEA. This CDR3 is 15 amino acids long. For the CDR3, the DNA is TGCAGCGTTGTAGGTATCGGGGGGACGAACACTGAAGCTTTCTTT. It translates to CSVVGIGGTNTEAFF. The variable domain in full, with the rest retrieved from reference TRBV29-1 and TRBJ1-1, is SAVISQKPSRDICQRGTSLTIQCQVDSQVTMMFWYRQQPGQSLTLIATANQGSEATYESGFVIDKFPISRPNLTFSTLTVSNMSPEDSSIYLCSVVGIGGTNTEAFFGQGTRLTVV.

This clone was found once. This chain links TRBV5-4 with TRBJ2-5; 7 nucleotides match TRBD1. Germline CDR1 is SGHNT and CDR2 is YYREEE (reference sequence). The CDR3 length is 13 residues. Unmatched junction bases numbered 3, after V lost 0 bases and J lost 7 bases. Here the CDR3 reads CASSLDRQGTQYF. The CDR3 DNA is TGTGCCAGCAGCTTGGACAGACAGGGGACCCAGTACTTC.

V and J are TRBV14 and TRBJ2-1, with TRBD2 matching 8 bases. Per the germline V gene, CDR1 is SGHDN and CDR2 is FVKESK. V lost 3 bases to trimming and J lost 8 bases; unmatched junction nucleotides: 6. The CDR3 is 14 amino acids. The CDR3 spells CASSQAGGFDEQFF. The CDR3 nucleotides are TGTGCCAGCAGCCAGGCGGGGGGTTTCGATGAGCAGTTCTTC.

The V gene is TRBV4-3, the J gene TRBJ1-1; D gene unclear. Trimming took off 1 base at V and 3 bases at J, with 12 bases between the two ends. Germline CDR1 is LGHNA and CDR2 is YSLEER. The CDR3 loop spans 15 amino acids. This chain's CDR3 is CASSQGAEGYTEAFF. CDR3 sequence (DNA): TGCGCCAGCAGCCAAGGGGCCGAAGGTTACACTGAAGCTTTCTTT.

To note about this clone: The CDR3 ends on some other residue instead of the conserved phenylalanine or tryptophan, so this is likely a read error. This chain connects TRBV7-2 to TRBJ1-1, with D uncertain. Trimming stripped 3 bases from V and 2 bases from J, with 7 bases between. CDR1 is SGHTA, CDR2 FQGNSA, per germline. The CDR3 consists of 13 residues. This chain's CDR3 is CASSFPGNTEAFV. Here the CDR3 DNA reads TGTGCCAGCAGCTTTCCAGGAAACACTGAAGCTTTCGTT.

This sequence joins TRBV5-4 and TRBJ2-7; 8 positions agree with TRBD2. Germline V CDR1 and CDR2: SGHNT, YYREEE (reference sequence). Losses at the gene ends were 3 bases for V and 1 base for J; bases not matched to a gene: 6. The CDR3 extends over 15 amino acids. The CDR3 nucleotides read TGTGCCAGCAGCTCCGCGGGAGGACGTTCCTACGAGCAGTACTTC. It codes for CASSSAGGRSYEQYF.

This chain links TRBV5-4 with TRBJ2-3; no firm D call. V lost 0 bases to trimming and J lost 2 bases, with 7 bases between them. The CDR3 covers 14 residues. Germline V CDR1 and CDR2: SGHNT, YYREEE (reference sequence). CDR3 sequence reads: CASSLGGYTDTQYF. CDR3 nucleotide sequence: TGTGCCAGCAGCTTGGGCGGCTACACAGATACGCAGTATTTT.

V gene TRBV7-9 combines with J gene TRBJ1-1, with D maybe TRBD1 (6 bases). Germline CDR1 reads SEHNR; CDR2 reads FQNEAQ (reference sequence). V lost 11 bases and J lost 2, with 15 bases in between. The CDR3 has 13 amino acids. CDR3 region: CAGGGDFNTEAFF. CDR3 bases: TGTGCCGGAGGGGGGGATTTTAACACTGAAGCTTTCTTT.

The chain combines TRBV7-3 with TRBJ2-3, with TRBD1 matching 7 bases. This CDR3 spans 15 amino acids. V was pared by 5 bases and J by 5 bases, with 10 bases of the junction left unmatched. Germline V gene sequence: CDR1 SGHTA, CDR2 FQGTGA. The CDR3 sequence is CASSHRQGPGDTQYF. CDR3 nucleotide sequence: TGTGCCAGCAGCCACCGACAGGGACCGGGAGATACGCAGTATTTT.

This clone was seen once. This chain uses TRBV6-1 with TRBJ2-7; 7 bases align to TRBD1. The CDR3 spans 15 residues. Germline CDR1 MNHNS, CDR2 SASEGT. Germline trimming cut 4 bases from V and 7 bases from J; bases unmatched to any gene: 13. Here the CDR3 DNA reads TGTGCCAGCAGTGTATCGACAGGGCTATCGTGGGAGCAGTACTTC. It translates to CASSVSTGLSWEQYF.

The genes are TRBV9 and TRBJ1-4; D might be TRBD1 (6 bases). Germline lookup yields CDR1 SGDLS and CDR2 YYNGEE. Trimming cost V 0 bases and J 6 bases, with 9 bases left between them. CDR3 length equals 14 residues. The CDR3 bases are TGTGCCAGCAGCGTAGGGGACAATTATGAAAAACTGTTTTTT. This sequence encodes CASSVGDNYEKLFF.

The chain employs TRBV7-2 and TRBJ1-6; 10 positions agree with TRBD1. V shed 3 bases and J 4 bases; nucleotides not matched to a gene: 3. The CDR3 has 16 amino acids. Germline V lookup: CDR1 SGHTA, CDR2 FQGNSA. CDR3 in amino acids: CASSLGQGHYNSPLHF. The CDR3 region has the DNA TGTGCCAGCAGCTTGGGACAGGGGCATTATAATTCACCCCTCCACTTT.

This clone was found once. V is TRBV9 and J is TRBJ1-2; 8 bases fit TRBD1. The CDR3 spans 14 residues. After removal of 0 bases from V and 6 bases from J, the junction contained 4 bases not matched to a gene. Germline V gene sequence: CDR1 SGDLS, CDR2 YYNGEE. CDR3 sequence: CASSVETGVHGYTF. CDR3 in DNA: TGTGCCAGCAGCGTAGAGACAGGGGTTCATGGCTACACCTTC.

This rearrangement joins TRBV6-6 to TRBJ1-1, with 7 bases identical to TRBD1. The CDR3 spans 14 residues. The germline V gene has CDR1 MNHNY and CDR2 SVGAGI (reference sequence). V was clipped by 2 bases and J by 4 bases; unmatched bases: 4. The CDR3 region is CASSYDRASTEAFF. The CDR3 DNA follows: TGTGCCAGCAGTTACGACAGGGCCAGCACTGAAGCTTTCTTT.

CDR3 DNA: TGTGCCAGCAGCTGGGACTCTAGCTCCTACAATGAGCAGTTCTTC. Translating gives CASSWDSSSYNEQFF. The gene calls are TRBV5-6 and TRBJ2-1, with a tentative D call TRBD2 (6 bases). Trimming removed 3 bases from V and 0 bases from J, with 10 bases in between. The CDR3 is 15 amino acids. Germline CDR1 and CDR2: SGHDT and YYEEEE.

This chain connects TRBV5-8 to TRBJ1-5; D is possibly TRBD1 (5 bases). V was cut by 3 bases and J by 5 bases, with 15 bases left in between. The CDR3 totals 15 residues. Germline V gene lookup returns CDR1 SGHTS and CDR2 YDEGEE. The CDR3 coding sequence is TGTGCCAGCAGCTGGGAGGGGCAGAGAGATCAGCCCCAGCATTTT. This translates into CASSWEGQRDQPQHF.

This chain joins TRBV9 and TRBJ1-5; TRBD1 might be the D (6 bases). Germline CDR1 SGDLS, CDR2 YYNGEE. The CDR3 is 15 residues long. The ends were cut back, 4 bases at V and 2 bases at J, with 13 bases in the middle. The DNA of the CDR3 is TGTGCCAGCAGCACCAGGGGTGATCGCAATCAGCCCCAGCATTTT. Its translation is CASSTRGDRNQPQHF.

This clone has only a few counts. V usage is TRBV6-5 and J usage is TRBJ2-3, with a weak D call TRBD2 (6 bases). The CDR3 totals 15 residues. Germline V gene lookup returns CDR1 MNHEY and CDR2 SVGAGI. With 2 bases removed from V and 0 bases from J, the gap between germline ends came to 9 bases. The CDR3: CASSYRDWSTDTQYF. The CDR3 nucleotides read TGTGCCAGCAGTTACCGGGACTGGAGCACAGATACGCAGTATTTT.